This entry concerns a single T cell receptor (beta chain). The antigen is unknown. Looked up from germline, CDR1 is GTSNPN and CDR2 is SVGIG (reference sequence). V was pared by 0 bases and J by 4 bases, with 10 bases between. There are 15 residues in the CDR3. Profiled with immunoSEQ multiplex PCR; TCRdb holds only in-frame clones, not every one. The table includes around 16,000 clones, about nine tenths detected once. The entry originates in a study of T cell clonotyping in hematopoietic cell transplantation. Study-wide points: At the given depth, recipient repertoires were over 95% de novo clonotypes. Broader posttransplant TCR repertoire diversity was predicted by graft donor and pretransplant recipient Inverse Simpson Index values. Pathologically expanded recipient clonotypes increased progressively from day 30 to day 180 as diversity fell. Without cell sorting, CD4 versus CD8 contributions remain unresolved.

This clonotype was sampled from a man aged 50 to 59 in good health. Some clones in this sample may be carry-over from other donors' samples. The sequenced material came from peripheral blood mononuclear cells. The chain couples TRBV30 to TRBJ1-6, with D possibly TRBD1 on 5 matching bases. The CDR3 is CAWSVTRGYNSPLHF. The CDR3 DNA reads TGTGCCTGGAGTGTAACTAGGGGATATAATTCACCCCTCCACTTT.